The 3 T cell receptor beta chains listed next were all sequenced from one sample in a study of Graves' ophthalmopathy and Graves' hyperthyroidism. The study amplified TCR beta CDR3 regions using RNA transcripts. The first-round RT-PCR employed HTBI primers together with the Qiagen OneStep RT-PCR kit. A multiplex PCR was then performed as the second round. TCRdb itself ran the multiplex PCR reads through MiXCR, one entry per CDR3 protein. The sample holds around 670,000 distinct CDR3 sequences, approximately 40% seen once. The sequenced material came from peripheral blood. The receptors derive from an adult man with Graves' ophthalmopathy.

The chain couples TRBV12-3 or TRBV12-4 to TRBJ1-2; TRBD1 is a possible D gene (6 bases). The germline V and J ends were trimmed by 9 bases and 2 bases, with 10 bases remaining between them. This CDR3 contains 12 residues. The DNA for the CDR3 is TGTGCCAGTCAACAGGGAAACTATGGCTACACCTTC. Protein product: CASQQGNYGYTF.

The chain employs TRBV10-3 and TRBJ1-5; possible D gene TRBD1, 6 bases. The CDR3 totals 16 residues. The germline gives CDR1 ENHRY, CDR2 SYGVKD. The ends were cut back, 10 bases at V and 1 base at J, with 20 bases in the middle. The chain's CDR3 is CASSKYGGPSNQPQHF. In nucleotides, the CDR3 is TGTGCCAGCTCCAAATACGGGGGGCCCAGCAATCAGCCCCAGCATTTT.

This clonotype was seen just once. The V gene is TRBV24-1, the J gene TRBJ2-5; tentatively, D is TRBD1 (5 bases). The length of the CDR3 is 14 residues. Germline V lookup: CDR1 KGHDR, CDR2 SFDVKD. With 1 base removed from V and 6 bases from J, the gap between germline ends came to 11 bases. The CDR3: CATSDFWGEKTQYF. Written as DNA, the CDR3 is TGTGCCACCAGTGATTTCTGGGGCGAAAAGACCCAGTACTTC.